This TCR beta chain was documented in a study of vaccination and CD4 T cells after COVID-19. At the level of the study: It was a median about 93 days after diagnosis, with a range of 35 to 161, that post-COVID samples were drawn. The cells were exposed to overlapping spike peptides originating from SARS-CoV-2, HCoV-NL63, HCoV-OC43 and HCoV-229E for stimulation.

Study outcomes and limitations: Vaccine-specific clones numbering 304 of 307 showed spike mono-reactivity in convalescent patients.

In the case of this clonotype: The antigen remains unidentified.

The Oncomine TCR Beta short-read assay generated sequence data from the DNA of cultured CD4+ T cells. It was from cultured CD4+ T cells that genomic DNA was extracted. TCRdb itself ran the PCR reads through MiXCR, one entry per CDR3 protein. The repertoire holds 15,000 to 20,000 distinct CDR3 sequences, with about half as singletons. The time point here: late sampling 161 to 241 days after vaccination in three convalescent patients. The treatment here: approximately nine-day PBMC culture with coronavirus spike peptide pools or control peptides (ViraFEST assay). The V segment lost 5 bases and the J segment 4 bases; nucleotides outside the gene matches: 7. CDR3 length: 15 amino acids. The V gene's germline CDR1 is MNHNS and CDR2 SASEGT.

The sample in question was CD4+ T cells from blood, cultured in vitro, obtained about 7 months after SARS-CoV-2 vaccination. The TCR comes from a human donor who had recovered from COVID-19. The rearrangement links TRBV6-1 to TRBJ2-3; 9 bases map to TRBD1. CDR3 residues: CASSPPGQGSDTQYF. The CDR3 DNA sequence: TGTGCCAGCAGTCCCCCGGGACAGGGATCAGATACGCAGTATTTT.